The entry below describes one T cell receptor beta chain. Its antigen is still unknown. This sample stems from a study of T cell repertoires in cytomegalovirus infection. As for the study in general: Shared public TCR beta signatures pointed to both CMV infection and a matching HLA type.

One entry per CDR3 protein results from TCRdb running MiXCR on the reads. Here the sample spans some 940,000 distinct CDR3 sequences, less than 40% being singletons. Broader study findings: Based on cumulative public TCR beta family frequency, carriers of CMV plus the relevant HLA were identified.

Sequencing was performed on cultured CD8+ T cells from PBMCs, taken from culture after CMV antigen stimulation. The source of this sequence is a human donor in good health (CMV status not recorded). Some clones in this sample may be carry-over from other donors' samples.

CDR3 residues: CASGLRGIYEQYF. In DNA form, the CDR3 reads TGTGCTAGTGGTTTGAGGGGGATCTACGAGCAGTACTTC. V gene TRBV12-5 combines with J gene TRBJ2-7; D is possibly TRBD1 (6 bases). V lost 2 bases to trimming and J lost 3 bases, with 8 bases between them. Germline CDR1 LGHNT, CDR2 FRNRAP. The CDR3 sequence is 13 residues long.